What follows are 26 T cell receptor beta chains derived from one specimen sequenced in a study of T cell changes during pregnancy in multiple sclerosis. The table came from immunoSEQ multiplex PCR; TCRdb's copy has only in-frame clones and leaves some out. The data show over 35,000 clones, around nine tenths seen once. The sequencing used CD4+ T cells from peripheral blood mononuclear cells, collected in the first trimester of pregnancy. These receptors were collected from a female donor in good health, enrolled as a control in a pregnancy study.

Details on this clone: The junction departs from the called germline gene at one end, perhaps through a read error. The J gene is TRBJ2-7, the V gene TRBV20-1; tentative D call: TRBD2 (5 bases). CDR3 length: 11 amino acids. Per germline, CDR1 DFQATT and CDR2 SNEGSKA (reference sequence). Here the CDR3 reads CSARDRGPPGF. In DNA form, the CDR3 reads TGCAGTGCTAGAGATCGAGGGCCGCCGGGCTTC.

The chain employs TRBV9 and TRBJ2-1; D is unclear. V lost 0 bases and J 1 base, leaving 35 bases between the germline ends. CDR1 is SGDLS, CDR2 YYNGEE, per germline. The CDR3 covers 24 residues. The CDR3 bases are TGTGCCAGCAGCGTAGAGTCTCGAAGTTCGGCTAGTCTGGTGTCGTTCGGGTCCTACAATGAGCAGTTCTTC. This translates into CASSVESRSSASLVSFGSYNEQFF.

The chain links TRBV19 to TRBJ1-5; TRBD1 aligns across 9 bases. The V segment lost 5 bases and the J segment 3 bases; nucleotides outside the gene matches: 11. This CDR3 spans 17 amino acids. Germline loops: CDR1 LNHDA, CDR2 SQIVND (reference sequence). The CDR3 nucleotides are TGTGCCAGTAGTCCCTCCCAGGGACAGGGAGTCAATCAGCCCCAGCATTTT. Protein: CASSPSQGQGVNQPQHF.

The chain's CDR3 is CGSRQSADTQYF. The CDR3 DNA follows: TGTGGTTCCCGACAGTCGGCAGATACGCAGTATTTT. This chain connects TRBV28 to TRBJ2-3, with D perhaps matching TRBD1 (5 bases). The CDR3 totals 12 residues. CDR1 MDHEN and CDR2 SYDVKM come from the germline V gene. The full variable domain, in which reference TRBV28 and TRBJ2-3 provide the parts outside the CDR3, is DVKVTQSSRYLVKRTGEKVFLECVQDMDHENMFWYRQDPGLGLRLIYFSYDVKMKEKGDIPEGYSVSREKKERFSLILESASTNQTSMYLCGSRQSADTQYFGPGTRLTVL.

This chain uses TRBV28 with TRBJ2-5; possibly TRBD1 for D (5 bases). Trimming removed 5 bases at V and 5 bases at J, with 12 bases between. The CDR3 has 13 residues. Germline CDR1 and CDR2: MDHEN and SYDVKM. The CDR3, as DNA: TGTGCCAGCAGTCCAGGGTCATCTGAGACCCAGTACTTC. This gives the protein CASSPGSSETQYF.

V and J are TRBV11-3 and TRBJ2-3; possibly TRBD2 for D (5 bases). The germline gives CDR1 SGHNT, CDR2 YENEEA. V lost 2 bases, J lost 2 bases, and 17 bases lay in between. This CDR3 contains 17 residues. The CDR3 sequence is CASSLSYGIQDTDTQYF. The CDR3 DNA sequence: TGTGCCAGCAGCTTATCGTACGGGATCCAAGACACAGATACGCAGTATTTT.

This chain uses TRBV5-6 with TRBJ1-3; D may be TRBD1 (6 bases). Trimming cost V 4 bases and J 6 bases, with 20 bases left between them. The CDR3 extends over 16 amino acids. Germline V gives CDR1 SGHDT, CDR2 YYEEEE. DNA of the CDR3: TGTGCCAGCAGCGCGCTCGGCGGAGGGGGGGAAAACACCATATATTTT. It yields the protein CASSALGGGGENTIYF.

Here the CDR3 DNA reads TGTGCCAGCAGTGACAGCGGGGGGATCGCCGGGGAGCTGTTTTTT. It codes for CASSDSGGIAGELFF. The chain has TRBV6-4 and TRBJ2-2; 9 bases map to TRBD2. Trimming took 2 bases from V and 6 from J; bases not matched to a gene: 4. There are 15 residues in the CDR3. The V gene's germline CDR1 is MRHNA and CDR2 SNTAGT.

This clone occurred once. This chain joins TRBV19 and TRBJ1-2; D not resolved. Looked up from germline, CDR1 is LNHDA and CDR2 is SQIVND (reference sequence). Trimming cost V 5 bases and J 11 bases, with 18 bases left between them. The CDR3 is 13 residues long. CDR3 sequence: CASSSDLYRGYTF. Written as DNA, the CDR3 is TGTGCCAGTAGTTCTGATCTTTATCGGGGTTACACCTTC. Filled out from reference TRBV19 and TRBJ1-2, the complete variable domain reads DGGITQSPKYLFRKEGQNVTLSCEQNLNHDAMYWYRQDPGQGLRLIYYSQIVNDFQKGDIAEGYSVSREKKESFPLTVTSAQKNPTAFYLCASSSDLYRGYTFGSGTRLTVV.

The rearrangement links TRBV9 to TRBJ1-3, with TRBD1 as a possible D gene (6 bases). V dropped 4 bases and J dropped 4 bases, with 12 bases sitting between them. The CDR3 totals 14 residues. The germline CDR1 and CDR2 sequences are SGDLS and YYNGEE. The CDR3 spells CASSSRQEGNTIYF. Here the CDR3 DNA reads TGTGCCAGCAGCTCCCGACAGGAAGGAAACACCATATATTTT.

The CDR3 DNA reads TGTGCCAGCAGTCTGACCCCGGGACTAGCGGGGGGCGAATTTCGAGAGACCCAGTACTTC. This codes for CASSLTPGLAGGEFRETQYF. The rearrangement joins TRBV27 to TRBJ2-5, with 15 bases identical to TRBD2. CDR3 size: 20 residues. The germline CDR1 and CDR2 sequences are MNHEY and SMNVEV (reference sequence). V dropped 5 bases and J dropped 4; count of bases not matched to a gene: 17.

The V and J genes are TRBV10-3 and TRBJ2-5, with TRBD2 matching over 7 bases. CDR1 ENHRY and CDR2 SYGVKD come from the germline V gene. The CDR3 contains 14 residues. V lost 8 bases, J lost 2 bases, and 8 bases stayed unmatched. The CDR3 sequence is CAISGRAGQETQYF. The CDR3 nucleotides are TGTGCCATCTCGGGGAGGGCAGGGCAAGAGACCCAGTACTTC.

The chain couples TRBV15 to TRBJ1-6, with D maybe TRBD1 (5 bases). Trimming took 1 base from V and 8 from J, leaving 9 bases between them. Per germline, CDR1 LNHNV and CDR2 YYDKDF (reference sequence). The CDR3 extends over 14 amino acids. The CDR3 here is CATSRGQYDSPLHF. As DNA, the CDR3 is TGTGCCACCAGCAGAGGACAGTACGATTCACCCCTCCACTTT.

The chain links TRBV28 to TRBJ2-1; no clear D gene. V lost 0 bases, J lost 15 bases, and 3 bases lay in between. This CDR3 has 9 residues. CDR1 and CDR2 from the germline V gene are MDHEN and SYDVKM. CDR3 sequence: CASSLWAFF. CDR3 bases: TGTGCCAGCAGTTTATGGGCGTTCTTC.

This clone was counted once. For the CDR3, the DNA is TGCAGCGTTGACCGGGGTCAAGAGACCCAGTACTTC. Translation: CSVDRGQETQYF. This rearrangement joins TRBV29-1 to TRBJ2-5; possible D gene TRBD2, 5 bases. V was clipped by 3 bases and J by 2 bases, with 7 bases between them. CDR1 and CDR2 (germline): SQVTM, ANQGSEA. The CDR3 has 12 amino acids.

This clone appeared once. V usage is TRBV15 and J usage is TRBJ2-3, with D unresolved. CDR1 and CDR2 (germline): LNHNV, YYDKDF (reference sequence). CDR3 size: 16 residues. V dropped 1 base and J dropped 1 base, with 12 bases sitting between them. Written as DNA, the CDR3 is TGTGCCACCAGCAGAGGGGCGCTGTCCGGCACAGATACGCAGTATTTT. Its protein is CATSRGALSGTDTQYF.

The CDR3 nucleotides read TGCGCCAGCAGTGGACAGGGCGGAATCACTGAAGCTTTCTTT. Its protein product is CASSGQGGITEAFF. The chain combines TRBV5-1 with TRBJ1-1, with 8 bases fitting TRBD1. This CDR3 spans 14 amino acids. V lost 5 bases and J lost 4; bases outside the gene matches: 7. From germline, CDR1 is SGHRS and CDR2 YFSETQ. Combining the CDR3 with reference TRBV5-1 and TRBJ1-1 gives the whole variable domain KAGVTQTPRYLIKTRGQQVTLSCSPISGHRSVSWYQQTPGQGLQFLFEYFSETQRNKGNFPGRFSGRQFSNSRSEMNVSTLELGDSALYLCASSGQGGITEAFFGQGTRLTVV.

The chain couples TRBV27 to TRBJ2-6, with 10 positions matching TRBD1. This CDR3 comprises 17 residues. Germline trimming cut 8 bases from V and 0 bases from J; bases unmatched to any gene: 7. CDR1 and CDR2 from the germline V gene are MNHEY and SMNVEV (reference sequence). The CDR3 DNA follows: TGTGCCAGCGGGCGGACAGGGGGTTACTCTGGGGCCAACGTCCTGACTTTC. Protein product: CASGRTGGYSGANVLTF.

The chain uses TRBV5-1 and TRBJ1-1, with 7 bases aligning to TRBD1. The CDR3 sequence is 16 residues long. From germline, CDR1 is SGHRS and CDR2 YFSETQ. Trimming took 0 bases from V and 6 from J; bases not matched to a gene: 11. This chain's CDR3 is CASSLGGGVGIPEAFF. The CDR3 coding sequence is TGCGCCAGCAGCTTGGGAGGGGGCGTTGGTATTCCTGAAGCTTTCTTT.

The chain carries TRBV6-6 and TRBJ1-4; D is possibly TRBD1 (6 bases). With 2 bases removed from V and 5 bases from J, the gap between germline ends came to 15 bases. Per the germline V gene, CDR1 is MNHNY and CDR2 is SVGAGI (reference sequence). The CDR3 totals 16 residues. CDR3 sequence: CASSYGGAGMNEKLFF. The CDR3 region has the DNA TGTGCCAGCAGTTACGGGGGCGCAGGGATGAATGAAAAACTGTTTTTT.

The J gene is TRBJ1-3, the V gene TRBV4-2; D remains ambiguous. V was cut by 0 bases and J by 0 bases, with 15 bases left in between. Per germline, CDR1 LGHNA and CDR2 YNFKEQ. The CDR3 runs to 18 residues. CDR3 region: CASSQESSRTGSGNTIYF. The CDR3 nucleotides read TGTGCCAGCAGCCAAGAGTCCTCCCGCACGGGCTCTGGAAACACCATATATTTT.

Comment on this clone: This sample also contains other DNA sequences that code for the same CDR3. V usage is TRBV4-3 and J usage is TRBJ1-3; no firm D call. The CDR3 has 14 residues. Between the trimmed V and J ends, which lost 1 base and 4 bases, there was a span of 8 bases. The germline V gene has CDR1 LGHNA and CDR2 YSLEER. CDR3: CASSQGGVGNTIYF. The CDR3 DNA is TGCGCCAGCAGCCAAGGGGGAGTCGGAAACACCATATATTTT.

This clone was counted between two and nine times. The CDR3 bases are TGTGCCAGCAGCTTGGACACCCTTGCTGAAGCTTTCTTT. This encodes CASSLDTLAEAFF. This sequence joins TRBV5-4 and TRBJ1-1; D is unresolved. Trimming cost V 0 bases and J 6 bases, with 9 bases left between them. The CDR3 length is 13 residues. The germline V gene encodes CDR1 SGHNT and CDR2 YYREEE (reference sequence).

The CDR3 DNA reads TGTGCCAGCAGTAGCGGGGGCACAGATACGCAGTATTTT. It codes for CASSSGGTDTQYF. This chain connects TRBV2 to TRBJ2-3; 7 bases fit TRBD2. The CDR3 totals 13 residues. CDR1 and CDR2 (germline): SNHLY, FYNNEI. The trim removed 5 bases at V and 1 base at J, leaving 0 bases unmatched.

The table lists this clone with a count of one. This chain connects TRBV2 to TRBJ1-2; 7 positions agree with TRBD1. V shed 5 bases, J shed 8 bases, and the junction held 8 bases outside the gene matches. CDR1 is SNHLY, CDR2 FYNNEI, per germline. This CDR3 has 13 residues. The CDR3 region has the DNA TGTGCCAGCAGTTCGACAGGGCGGGGCGGCTACACCTTC. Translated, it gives CASSSTGRGGYTF.

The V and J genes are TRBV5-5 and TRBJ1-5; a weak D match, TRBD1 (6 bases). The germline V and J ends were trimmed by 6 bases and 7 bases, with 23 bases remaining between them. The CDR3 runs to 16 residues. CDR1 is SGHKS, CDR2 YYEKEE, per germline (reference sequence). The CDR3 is CASKPNQGIGGQPQHF. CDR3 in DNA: TGTGCCAGCAAGCCCAATCAGGGGATTGGCGGGCAGCCCCAGCATTTT.